This T cell receptor beta chain was documented in a study of PD-1 blockade in classical Hodgkin lymphoma. Study context: Intravenous infusions of nivolumab 3 mg/kg reached patients every 2 weeks. Study-level points and caveats: Reports indicated that newly diagnosed patients had lower baseline TCR diversity than healthy donors did. The baseline diversity of complete responders showed similarity to that of newly diagnosed patients. CD4+ TCR diversity, unlike CD8+, rose significantly by C4D1.

V was cut by 0 bases and J by 4 bases, with 6 bases left in between. The germline V gene encodes CDR1 MNHEY and CDR2 SMNVEV (reference sequence). The CDR3 extends over 13 amino acids. Time point described: cycle 4 day 1 (C4D1), after 6 weeks of nivolumab. After autologous stem cell transplantation all patients relapsed, and prior brentuximab vedotin exposure differed between cohorts. Details on this clone: The antigen is unknown.

The repertoire was sequenced with immunoSEQ multiplex PCR; TCRdb's copy has only in-frame clones and lacks some. The sample contains approximately 7,400 clones, approximately 80% of which appear only once. The source is a human donor with classical Hodgkin lymphoma. Specimen: peripheral blood mononuclear cells (PBMCs), collected before the fourth cycle of nivolumab. The chain joins TRBV27 to TRBJ1-1; tentatively, D is TRBD1 (5 bases). The CDR3 spells CASSLSGRTEAFF. Here the CDR3 DNA reads TGTGCCAGCAGTTTATCGGGGCGCACTGAAGCTTTCTTT.